What follows are 27 T cell receptor beta chains derived from one specimen sequenced in a study of Ad26.COV2.S vaccination and SARS-CoV-2 variants. The method was immunoSEQ multiplex PCR; TCRdb's version includes in-frame clones alone and lacks a portion of them. The sample includes just over 350,000 clones, about 88% of them seen just once. Treatment: about 20 received Ad26.COV2.S at low or high dose, single or two shots; about 5 received placebo; per-sample allocation not given. Collection of samples fell on day 63 after the first vaccine or placebo injection. This specimen consisted of peripheral blood, obtained in a trial of Ad26.COV2.S vaccine versus placebo. The receptors here all came from a person between 18 and 59 years old who received the Ad26.COV2.S COVID-19 vaccine or a placebo.

The CDR3 DNA follows: TGCGCCAGCAGCGGGCCTAGCGGAGAGCTGGGAGATACGCAGTATTTT. Protein product: CASSGPSGELGDTQYF. This chain connects TRBV5-1 to TRBJ2-3, with TRBD2 matching over 7 bases. J gave up 5 bases and V 4 bases, and 13 bases lay outside the gene matches. The CDR3 has 16 residues. The germline gives CDR1 SGHRS, CDR2 YFSETQ.

The rearrangement links TRBV5-6 to TRBJ1-2; D perhaps matches TRBD1 (5 bases). The CDR3 sequence is 13 residues long. Deletions cut 5 bases from V and 13 bases from J, with 21 bases between. Germline V gene sequence: CDR1 SGHDT, CDR2 YYEEEE. Here the CDR3 reads CASRPSGTVIGTF. CDR3 nucleotide sequence: TGTGCCAGCAGACCCTCCGGGACGGTGATTGGCACCTTC.

This chain uses TRBV9 with TRBJ1-6; perhaps TRBD1 as D (5 bases). Germline assignment: CDR1 SGDLS and CDR2 YYNGEE. Trimming took 0 bases from V and 7 from J, leaving 11 bases between them. The CDR3 runs 15 residues. The CDR3 region has the DNA TGTGCCAGCAGCGTAGATGGGGCGGGAAATTCACCCCTCCACTTT. Its protein product is CASSVDGAGNSPLHF.

The genes are TRBV5-6 and TRBJ2-7; 9 bases agree with TRBD1. Trimming removed 1 base from V and 4 bases from J; junction bases left unmatched: 15. Per germline, CDR1 SGHDT and CDR2 YYEEEE. The CDR3 runs to 18 residues. This chain's CDR3 is CASSLRTGGVWDPYEQYF. CDR3 bases: TGTGCCAGCAGCTTGAGAACAGGGGGCGTCTGGGATCCTTACGAGCAGTACTTC.

The rearrangement joins TRBV4-1 to TRBJ2-5, with 15 bases matching TRBD2. Losses at the gene ends were 1 base for V and 4 bases for J; bases not matched to a gene: 4. CDR3 length equals 17 residues. Per the germline V gene, CDR1 is MGHRA and CDR2 is YSYEKL. CDR3 loop: CASSQGGLAGGRETQYF. The CDR3 DNA reads TGCGCCAGCAGCCAAGGGGGACTAGCGGGGGGACGAGAGACCCAGTACTTC.

A few counts support this clone. This rearrangement joins TRBV15 to TRBJ2-7; 8 nucleotides agree with TRBD2. CDR1 LNHNV and CDR2 YYDKDF come from the germline V gene (reference sequence). The CDR3 sequence is 15 residues long. V was clipped by 5 bases and J by 0 bases; unmatched bases: 6. The CDR3 loop is CATSGERGPSYEQYF. The CDR3 coding sequence is TGTGCCACCAGCGGGGAGCGGGGGCCCTCCTACGAGCAGTACTTC. The full variable domain, in which reference TRBV15 and TRBJ2-7 provide the parts outside the CDR3, is DAMVIQNPRYQVTQFGKPVTLSCSQTLNHNVMYWYQQKSSQAPKLLFHYYDKDFNNEADTPDNFQSRRPNTSFCFLDIRSPGLGDTAMYLCATSGERGPSYEQYFGPGTRLTVT.

This rearrangement joins TRBV7-2 to TRBJ2-7; D ambiguous. The CDR3 totals 12 residues. Germline lookup yields CDR1 SGHTA and CDR2 FQGNSA. Trimming removed 2 bases from V and 5 bases from J, with 7 bases in between. The CDR3 sequence: CASSLSGNEQYF. The CDR3 DNA reads as TGTGCCAGCAGCTTATCAGGCAACGAGCAGTACTTC.

V gene TRBV5-1 combines with J gene TRBJ2-3; 9 nucleotides agree with TRBD1. V lost 4 bases and J lost 3; bases outside the gene matches: 6. CDR3 size: 15 residues. Per the germline V gene, CDR1 is SGHRS and CDR2 is YFSETQ. The CDR3 loop is CASSPGQGKTDTQYF. The CDR3 region has the DNA TGCGCCAGCAGCCCGGGACAGGGTAAAACAGATACGCAGTATTTT.

The V gene is TRBV7-9, the J gene TRBJ1-1; unclear D gene. Germline V CDR1 and CDR2: SEHNR, FQNEAQ (reference sequence). Trimming stripped 5 bases from V and 0 bases from J, with 16 bases between. CDR3 length: 16 residues. CDR3 sequence (DNA): TGTGCCAGCAGCAATCCGAGGGCAGCCCTGAACACTGAAGCTTTCTTT. This gives the protein CASSNPRAALNTEAFF.

This rearrangement joins TRBV11-3 to TRBJ2-7; unclear D gene. Trimming removed 3 bases at V and 0 bases at J, with 12 bases between. The germline V gene has CDR1 SGHNT and CDR2 YENEEA. The length of the CDR3 is 15 residues. The CDR3 nucleotides are TGTGCCAGCAGCTTTAGCCCGCCTCTCTCCTACGAGCAGTACTTC. Protein sequence: CASSFSPPLSYEQYF.

The chain links TRBV30 to TRBJ1-2; TRBD1 might be the D (6 bases). The CDR3 contains 14 residues. V shed 3 bases and J shed 8 bases, with 19 bases lying between them. The germline V gene encodes CDR1 GTSNPN and CDR2 SVGIG (reference sequence). The DNA for the CDR3 is TGTGCCTGGAGCTTAGGAGGGGGGGGCTTGGGCTACACCTTC. This codes for CAWSLGGGGLGYTF.

There are a few counts of this clone. The CDR3 here is CASSQERSGGANTGELFF. Here the CDR3 DNA reads TGCGCCAGCAGCCAAGAAAGGAGCGGGGGGGCGAACACCGGGGAGCTGTTTTTT. The V and J genes are TRBV4-1 and TRBJ2-2; 10 bases map to TRBD2. The germline V gene encodes CDR1 MGHRA and CDR2 YSYEKL. This CDR3 region has 18 residues. V lost 0 bases and J lost 0; bases outside the gene matches: 4.

The CDR3: CATSLGLYNEQFF. For the CDR3, the DNA is TGCGCCACCTCACTAGGTTTGTACAATGAGCAGTTCTTC. This sequence joins TRBV10-1 and TRBJ2-1, with D tentatively TRBD2 (5 bases). Looked up from germline, CDR1 is WNHNN and CDR2 is SYGVQD (reference sequence). The CDR3 contains 13 residues. V gave up 10 bases and J gave up 4 bases, with 14 bases separating them.

V and J are TRBV15 and TRBJ2-1; tentatively, D is TRBD1 or TRBD2 (5 bases each). Per germline, CDR1 LNHNV and CDR2 YYDKDF (reference sequence). There are 16 residues in the CDR3. V was clipped by 0 bases and J by 3 bases, with 12 bases between them. CDR3 coding DNA: TGTGCCACCAGCAGAGACCGGGACGGTGTCTACAATGAGCAGTTCTTC. Amino acid sequence: CATSRDRDGVYNEQFF.

The chain links TRBV19 to TRBJ2-3, with 9 bases lining up with TRBD2. The trim removed 1 base at V and 1 base at J, leaving 3 bases unmatched. The CDR3 sequence is 16 residues long. Germline assignment: CDR1 LNHDA and CDR2 SQIVND (reference sequence). CDR3 bases: TGTGCCAGTAGTATAGCGCGGGGGGGCCGCACAGATACGCAGTATTTT. It specifies CASSIARGGRTDTQYF. The full variable domain, rest sourced from reference TRBV19 and TRBJ2-3, is DGGITQSPKYLFRKEGQNVTLSCEQNLNHDAMYWYRQDPGQGLRLIYYSQIVNDFQKGDIAEGYSVSREKKESFPLTVTSAQKNPTAFYLCASSIARGGRTDTQYFGPGTRLTVL.

This clone has a single count. At the DNA level, this CDR3 is encoded by other sequences in the same sample as well. V and J are TRBV19 and TRBJ2-1, with D possibly being TRBD2 (6 bases). Germline V gene sequence: CDR1 LNHDA, CDR2 SQIVND (reference sequence). This CDR3 spans 14 amino acids. V shed 3 bases and J shed 1 base, with 7 bases lying between them. CDR3 sequence: CASSIRGSYNEQFF. DNA of the CDR3: TGTGCCAGTAGTATCCGGGGGTCCTACAATGAGCAGTTCTTC.

The chain has TRBV27 and TRBJ2-7, with 12 bases that match TRBD2. This CDR3 contains 15 residues. Germline CDR1 reads MNHEY; CDR2 reads SMNVEV (reference sequence). V lost 5 bases to trimming and J lost 0 bases; unmatched junction nucleotides: 2. The CDR3 DNA reads TGTGCCAGCAGTCTAGCGGGGGGGAGCTCCTACGAGCAGTACTTC. Translated: CASSLAGGSSYEQYF.

This clone was observed once. This CDR3 is CASSGPDEQFF. Here the CDR3 DNA reads TGTGCCAGCAGTGGACCGGATGAGCAGTTCTTC. The genes are TRBV2 and TRBJ2-1; no clear D gene. CDR1 and CDR2 (germline): SNHLY, FYNNEI. The CDR3 is 11 amino acids. V lost 4 bases and J lost 8, with 6 bases in between. Based on the CDR3 plus reference TRBV2 and TRBJ2-1, the full variable domain is EPEVTQTPSHQVTQMGQEVILRCVPISNHLYFYWYRQILGQKVEFLVSFYNNEISEKSEIFDDQFSVERPDGSNFTLKIRSTKLEDSAMYFCASSGPDEQFFGPGTRLTVL.

The rearrangement uses TRBV27 and TRBJ2-6, with 8 bases matching TRBD1. CDR1 and CDR2 from the germline V gene are MNHEY and SMNVEV (reference sequence). Losses at the gene ends were 5 bases for V and 0 bases for J; bases not matched to a gene: 9. This CDR3 region has 18 residues. The CDR3 DNA is TGTGCCAGCAGTATCACCGGGACAGGCTACTCTGGGGCCAACGTCCTGACTTTC. Encoded protein: CASSITGTGYSGANVLTF. Using reference TRBV27 and TRBJ2-6 for the parts outside the CDR3, the full variable domain is EAQVTQNPRYLITVTGKKLTVTCSQNMNHEYMSWYRQDPGLGLRQIYYSMNVEVTDKGDVPEGYKVSRKEKRNFPLILESPSPNQTSLYFCASSITGTGYSGANVLTFGAGSRLTVL.

This rearrangement joins TRBV3-1 (or the pseudogene TRBV3-2) to TRBJ1-5; D call uncertain. This CDR3 has 13 residues. CDR1 and CDR2 from the germline V gene are LGHDT and YNNKEL (reference sequence). V was trimmed by 4 bases and J by 3 bases, leaving 7 bases between them. CDR3 residues: CASSPSYNQPQHF. Written as DNA, the CDR3 is TGTGCCAGCAGCCCCAGTTACAATCAGCCCCAGCATTTT.

V is TRBV4-3 and J is TRBJ2-3; 9 bases match TRBD2. Looked up from germline, CDR1 is LGHNA and CDR2 is YSLEER. The CDR3 consists of 19 residues. The ends lost 0 bases at V and 3 bases at J; junction bases unmatched: 13. Written as DNA, the CDR3 is TGCGCCAGCAGCCAAGAGAAGAAGGGTGCGGGAGGGCGGACAGATACGCAGTATTTT. It yields the protein CASSQEKKGAGGRTDTQYF.

The J gene is TRBJ2-1, the V gene TRBV15; D unclear. The CDR3 has 14 residues. The ends were cut back, 0 bases at V and 5 bases at J, with 8 bases in the middle. Germline loops: CDR1 LNHNV, CDR2 YYDKDF (reference sequence). CDR3 coding DNA: TGTGCCACCAGCAGAGATAAACGCAACAATGAGCAGTTCTTC. Translating it yields CATSRDKRNNEQFF.

The J gene is TRBJ2-1, the V gene TRBV21-1; TRBD2 is taken as the D call from the table, unchecked against the DNA. TRBV21-1 is noted as a pseudogene. The CDR3 has 16 residues. The CDR3 sequence is CASSQKAGGLHNEQFF. In nucleotides, the CDR3 is TGTGCCAGCAGCCAAAAAGCGGGAGGGCTTCACAATGAGCAGTTCTTC.

This sequence joins TRBV9 and TRBJ2-5; 11 bases match TRBD2. The V segment lost 3 bases and the J segment 4 bases; nucleotides outside the gene matches: 5. Looked up from germline, CDR1 is SGDLS and CDR2 is YYNGEE. The CDR3 totals 15 residues. The chain's CDR3 is CASSDTSGSLETQYF. The CDR3 DNA reads TGTGCCAGCAGCGATACTAGCGGGAGTTTAGAGACCCAGTACTTC.

The chain has TRBV19 and TRBJ2-5; the D is unclear. Germline CDR1 is LNHDA and CDR2 is SQIVND (reference sequence). The CDR3 length is 13 residues. V was cut by 3 bases and J by 5 bases, with 10 bases left in between. As DNA, the CDR3 is TGTGCCAGTAGTATTGTGGAAAGGGAGACCCAGTACTTC. Amino acid sequence: CASSIVERETQYF.

The chain employs TRBV3-1 (or the pseudogene TRBV3-2) and TRBJ1-5; no definite D call. Germline V gives CDR1 LGHDT, CDR2 YNNKEL (reference sequence). This CDR3 spans 13 amino acids. V gave up 0 bases and J gave up 9 bases, with 9 bases separating them. The CDR3 is CASSQETGTPQHF. CDR3 nucleotide sequence: TGTGCCAGCAGCCAAGAAACCGGAACGCCCCAGCATTTT.

The chain recombines TRBV2 with TRBJ2-2; D gene ambiguous. There are 14 residues in the CDR3. Trimming cost V 7 bases and J 5 bases, with 14 bases left between them. The germline V gene encodes CDR1 SNHLY and CDR2 FYNNEI. CDR3 in amino acids: CASKSGVGTGELFF. In DNA, the CDR3 is TGTGCCAGCAAAAGTGGGGTAGGGACCGGGGAGCTGTTTTTT. Full variable domain (remainder filled in from reference TRBV2 and TRBJ2-2): EPEVTQTPSHQVTQMGQEVILRCVPISNHLYFYWYRQILGQKVEFLVSFYNNEISEKSEIFDDQFSVERPDGSNFTLKIRSTKLEDSAMYFCASKSGVGTGELFFGEGSRLTVL.